The 23 T cell receptor beta chains below all came from one sample that was sequenced in a study of CD8 T cells in Susac syndrome. Reverse transcription of roughly 0.5 to 1 ug RNA was carried out with random hexamers. TCRdb reprocessed the immunoSEQ multiplex PCR reads via MiXCR and lists one record per CDR3 protein. The sample includes 150,000 to 180,000 distinct CDR3 sequences, approximately 95% of them seen just once. The sequencing sample was made of CD4+ T cells from PBMCs. The receptors come from a human donor with Susac syndrome.

The V call is TRBV10-3, the J call TRBJ1-2, with D possibly being TRBD1 (5 bases). This CDR3 comprises 16 residues. Germline CDR1 is ENHRY and CDR2 is SYGVKD. V was cut by 0 bases and J by 8 bases, with 19 bases left in between. The CDR3 DNA reads TGTGCCATCAGTGAGTCGGGACGGTCGAGGGGCGACGGCTACACCTTC. It translates to CAISESGRSRGDGYTF.

V gene TRBV2 combines with J gene TRBJ2-7, with D unresolved. There are 12 residues in the CDR3. Trimming cost V 4 bases and J 5 bases, with 9 bases left between them. Germline V gene data show CDR1 as SNHLY and CDR2 as FYNNEI. The CDR3 here is CASSANGDEQYF. CDR3 nucleotides: TGTGCCAGCAGTGCCAATGGGGACGAGCAGTACTTC.

The chain carries TRBV10-2 and TRBJ1-1, with D perhaps TRBD1 (5 bases). The CDR3 runs to 13 residues. The germline gives CDR1 WSHSY, CDR2 SAAADI. The ends were cut back, 6 bases at V and 1 base at J, with 9 bases in the middle. CDR3 in amino acids: CASRRDGNTEAFF. CDR3 coding DNA: TGCGCCAGCAGACGGGACGGGAACACTGAAGCTTTCTTT.

The rearrangement links TRBV4-3 to TRBJ2-1, with D possibly being TRBD1 (5 bases). Germline lookup yields CDR1 LGHNA and CDR2 YSLEER. The CDR3 runs to 15 residues. The V and J ends lost 0 bases and 1 base respectively, with 7 bases between them. The CDR3 DNA reads TGCGCCAGCAGCCAAGATCGACAGTCCTACAATGAGCAGTTCTTC. Its translation: CASSQDRQSYNEQFF.

This sequence joins TRBV20-1 and TRBJ2-7, with 7 bases lining up with TRBD2. CDR1 and CDR2 (germline): DFQATT, SNEGSKA (reference sequence). The V and J ends lost 6 bases and 0 bases, in that order; junction bases with no gene match: 8. The CDR3 runs 14 residues. In nucleotides, the CDR3 is TGCAGTGCGAGAACTAGCGCGACCTCCTACGAGCAGTACTTC. This translates into CSARTSATSYEQYF.

The chain couples TRBV6-4 to TRBJ2-2, with a tentative D call TRBD2 (7 bases). The CDR3 length is 15 residues. V lost 11 bases and J lost 5, with 21 bases in between. The germline CDR1 and CDR2 sequences are MRHNA and SNTAGT. CDR3 sequence (DNA): TGTGCCTCCGTCGTGGGGGGGCCTTATACCGGGGAGCTGTTTTTT. Residues: CASVVGGPYTGELFF.

This rearrangement joins TRBV7-9 to TRBJ1-1; TRBD1 matches at 7 bases. CDR1 is SEHNR and CDR2 is FQNEAQ in the germline V gene (reference sequence). The junction had 4 bases not matched to a gene; V was cut back by 5 bases and J by 1 base. The CDR3 loop spans 14 amino acids. CDR3 protein: CASSAGQRNTEAFF. CDR3 coding DNA: TGTGCCAGCAGCGCGGGACAGCGGAACACTGAAGCTTTCTTT.

The sample holds a few counts of this clonotype. The rearrangement uses TRBV12-3 or TRBV12-4 and TRBJ1-1; D may be TRBD1 (5 bases). This CDR3 comprises 12 residues. Trimming took off 3 bases at V and 8 bases at J, with 10 bases between the two ends. CDR3 residues: CASSFGQGEAFF. CDR3 DNA sequence: TGTGCCAGCAGTTTTGGGCAGGGAGAAGCTTTCTTT.

This chain links TRBV2 with TRBJ2-7, with 8 positions matching TRBD1. CDR3 size: 15 residues. Germline V gene data show CDR1 as SNHLY and CDR2 as FYNNEI. After removal of 5 bases from V and 2 bases from J, the junction contained 8 bases not matched to a gene. The CDR3 is CASSPSGGSAYEQYF. The CDR3 DNA follows: TGTGCCAGCAGTCCCTCAGGGGGCTCAGCCTACGAGCAGTACTTC.

The chain carries TRBV11-2 and TRBJ1-6, with D hard to call. The V end lost 5 bases, the J end lost 8 bases, and 10 bases lay between the germline ends. The germline V gene has CDR1 SGHAT and CDR2 FQNNGV. The CDR3 consists of 13 residues. The CDR3 reads CASSPGRDSPLHF. The CDR3 nucleotides read TGTGCCAGCAGCCCCGGACGGGATTCACCCCTCCACTTT.

The chain joins TRBV7-9 to TRBJ1-1; tentative D call: TRBD1 (5 bases). This CDR3 has 14 residues. The germline CDR1 and CDR2 sequences are SEHNR and FQNEAQ (reference sequence). V was pared by 1 base and J by 6 bases, with 12 bases between. CDR3 loop: CASSLGGLGAEAFF. CDR3 nucleotide sequence: TGTGCCAGCAGCTTAGGGGGCCTAGGGGCTGAAGCTTTCTTT.

This clonotype was seen a handful of times. The V gene is TRBV4-1, the J gene TRBJ2-1; a possible D gene is TRBD1 (6 bases). V gave up 1 base and J gave up 7 bases, with 14 bases separating them. Germline values: CDR1 MGHRA, CDR2 YSYEKL. The CDR3 spans 15 residues. The CDR3 bases are TGCGCCAGCAGCCAAGGGAGACAGGTTGCGAATGAGCAGTTCTTC. Protein product: CASSQGRQVANEQFF.

The chain has TRBV29-1 and TRBJ1-1, with TRBD1 identical over 7 bases. Looked up from germline, CDR1 is SQVTM and CDR2 is ANQGSEA. The CDR3 totals 16 residues. V shed 7 bases, J shed 3 bases, and the junction held 17 bases outside the gene matches. The CDR3 region has the DNA TGCAGCGCTGTTGGGGGACCTCGACAGGGATACACTGAAGCTTTCTTT. It codes for CSAVGGPRQGYTEAFF.

The V and J genes are TRBV7-6 and TRBJ2-1; maybe TRBD2 (6 bases). Trimming cost V 1 base and J 4 bases, with 11 bases left between them. This CDR3 region has 15 residues. The germline V gene encodes CDR1 SGHVS and CDR2 FNYEAQ. The CDR3 sequence is CASSLGPTSYNEQFF. The DNA of the CDR3 is TGTGCCAGCAGCTTAGGCCCGACTAGTTACAATGAGCAGTTCTTC.

A note on this clonotype: An end of the junction differs from the germline gene, which may be a read error. The V and J genes are TRBV29-1 and TRBJ2-3; D may be TRBD1 (6 bases). Germline V gene lookup returns CDR1 SQVTM and CDR2 ANQGSEA. The CDR3 is made up of 13 amino acids. CDR3 region: CSVEAGPGTRPRF. The CDR3 coding sequence is TGCAGCGTTGAGGCCGGACCCGGGACACGGCCGCGTTTT.

This rearrangement joins TRBV2 to TRBJ2-7; TRBD1 is a possible D gene (7 bases). The CDR3 contains 13 residues. Germline assignment: CDR1 SNHLY and CDR2 FYNNEI. Deletions cut 11 bases from V and 2 bases from J, with 16 bases between. CDR3 in DNA: TGTGCCGGAGGGGTAGACAGGGCCTACGAGCAGTACTTC. Amino acid sequence: CAGGVDRAYEQYF.

The chain combines TRBV12-3 or TRBV12-4 with TRBJ1-6; 8 bases line up with TRBD1. Trimming took 1 base from V and 7 from J; bases not matched to a gene: 3. The CDR3 has 15 residues. The CDR3 DNA reads as TGTGCCAGCAGTTTAGAGGACAGGGTCAATTCACCCCTCCACTTT. This sequence encodes CASSLEDRVNSPLHF.

The V and J genes are TRBV7-7 and TRBJ2-5; D is tentatively TRBD1 or TRBD2 (6 bases each). This CDR3 region has 13 residues. V lost 4 bases to trimming and J lost 7 bases, with 13 bases between them. The germline V gene encodes CDR1 SSHAT and CDR2 FNYEAQ (reference sequence). CDR3 bases: TGTGCCAGCAGCTATGACGGAGGGGGGACCCAGTACTTC. As protein: CASSYDGGGTQYF.

In the case of this clonotype: Germline is not matched at one junction end, which may reflect a read error. The rearrangement joins TRBV20-1 to TRBJ1-4; TRBD1 is a possible D gene (5 bases). This CDR3 has 11 amino acids. Germline V gene sequence: CDR1 DFQATT, CDR2 SNEGSKA (reference sequence). The DNA of the CDR3 is TGCAGTGCTAGTCCCACAGGACGAGGAGCTTTT. Translation gives CSASPTGRGAF.

V usage is TRBV19 and J usage is TRBJ2-1; D may be TRBD2 (6 bases). Germline V gene lookup returns CDR1 LNHDA and CDR2 SQIVND (reference sequence). Trimming cost V 6 bases and J 3 bases, with 12 bases left between them. The CDR3 sequence is 14 residues long. The CDR3 loop reads CASRPLGGYNEQFF. The CDR3 nucleotides are TGTGCCAGTAGACCCCTGGGGGGCTACAATGAGCAGTTCTTC.

This rearrangement joins TRBV13 to TRBJ2-5; 9 bases are shared with TRBD2. CDR1 is PRHDT, CDR2 FYEKMQ, per germline (reference sequence). This CDR3 has 18 amino acids. The junction had 14 bases not matched to a gene; V was cut back by 1 base and J by 5 bases. For the CDR3, the DNA is TGTGCCAGCAGCTTAGTAGGACTAGCGAGTCAAAGAGAGGAGACCCAGTACTTC. Amino acid sequence: CASSLVGLASQREETQYF. Complete variable domain (other parts from reference TRBV13 and TRBJ2-5): AAGVIQSPRHLIKEKRETATLKCYPIPRHDTVYWYQQGPGQDPQFLISFYEKMQSDKGSIPDRFSAQQFSDYHSELNMSSLELGDSALYFCASSLVGLASQREETQYFGPGTRLLVL.

The V gene is TRBV3-1, the J gene TRBJ1-2; D uncertain. Trimming stripped 4 bases from V and 0 bases from J, with 6 bases between. This CDR3 has 13 amino acids. Looked up from germline, CDR1 is LGHDT and CDR2 is YNNKEL (reference sequence). The CDR3, as DNA: TGTGCCAGCAGCCGTCAAGCTAACTATGGCTACACCTTC. This sequence encodes CASSRQANYGYTF.

The V and J genes are TRBV7-2 and TRBJ1-1; D gene unclear. Deletions cut 7 bases from V and 1 base from J, with 13 bases between. CDR1 and CDR2 from the germline V gene are SGHTA and FQGNSA. This CDR3 contains 14 residues. CDR3 nucleotide sequence: TGTGCCAGCAAGGGCCACGAAAAGAACACTGAAGCTTTCTTT. It codes for CASKGHEKNTEAFF.